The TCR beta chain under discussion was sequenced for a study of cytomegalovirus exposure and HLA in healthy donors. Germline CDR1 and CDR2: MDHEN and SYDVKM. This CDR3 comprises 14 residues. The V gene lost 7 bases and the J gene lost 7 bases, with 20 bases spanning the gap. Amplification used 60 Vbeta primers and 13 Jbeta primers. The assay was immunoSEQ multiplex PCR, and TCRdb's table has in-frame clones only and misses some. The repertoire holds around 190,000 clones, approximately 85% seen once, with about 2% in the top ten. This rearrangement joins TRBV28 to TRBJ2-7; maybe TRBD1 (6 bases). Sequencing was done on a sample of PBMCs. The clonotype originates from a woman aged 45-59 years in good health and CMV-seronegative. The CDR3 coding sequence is TGTGCCAGCACCCTCGACAGGTTCCAGTATGAGCAGTACTTC. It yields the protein CASTLDRFQYEQYF.